The next 21 T cell receptor beta chains were all read from a single sample in a study of CD8+ T cells in alopecia areata. Sorting of pooled cutaneous lymph node cells was based on CD4, CD8alpha, NKG2D, NKG2ACE and other markers. Extracted RNA was reverse transcribed into cDNA, the sequencing template. Assay used: immunoSEQ multiplex PCR; TCRdb lists only in-frame clones, some missing. The sample was found to contain 270,000 or so clones, and every one recurs. Sequenced input: CD4+ T cells sorted from a lymph node. The receptors derive from a C3H/HeJ mouse with alopecia areata. This line is of MHC haplotype H2-k.

Comments on this clone: Here the gene names and germline are mouse. The DNA ends 4 residues before the CDR3 does, and the rest of the CDR3 is filled in from the germline J gene. Other DNA sequences within the sample encode an identical CDR3. V usage is TRBV1 and J usage is TRBJ2-1; D tentatively fits TRBD1 or TRBD2 (6 bases each). The germline gives CDR1 NSQYPW, CDR2 LRSPGD (reference sequence). The CDR3 extends over 14 amino acids. The CDR3 region is CTCSAGGRGAEQFF. The CDR3 DNA, read in part, is TGCACCTGCAGTGCAGGGGGGCGCGGGGCT.

This clone was picked up a small number of times. Mouse gene names apply. The read ends 4 residues early relative to the CDR3; the germline J gene fills the gap. This chain links TRBV5 with TRBJ1-1, with TRBD1 matching 9 bases. CDR1 is LGHNA and CDR2 is YNLKQL in the germline V gene (reference sequence). CDR3 length: 15 amino acids. The V segment lost 3 bases and the J segment 3 bases; nucleotides outside the gene matches: 5. The covered CDR3 bases are TGTGCCAGCAGCCAGGGGACAGGGACGGACACA. This gives the protein CASSQGTGTDT. The whole CDR3 protein is CASSQGTGTDTEVFF.

This clone was detected only a few times. Mouse names are used for the genes. The read stops 4 residues short of the end of the CDR3; the missing end is completed from the germline J gene. J is TRBJ2-1 and V is TRBV12-1, with unresolved D. The ends were cut back, 4 bases at V and 5 bases at J, with 5 bases in the middle. Germline lookup yields CDR1 SGHSN and CDR2 HYEKVE. This CDR3 comprises 11 residues. The CDR3 reads CASSLNAEQFF. Incomplete CDR3 DNA: TGTGCCAGCTCCCTGAATGCT.

This clone was counted only a few times. Gene names are the mouse ones. With the read ending 4 residues before the CDR3 end, the germline J gene is used to fill in that end. The sample holds other DNA sequences that translate to the same CDR3. This chain links TRBV13-1 with TRBJ2-3, with 10 bases identical to TRBD2. The CDR3 is 15 amino acids. Looked up from germline, CDR1 is NSHNY and CDR2 is SYGAGN. The J segment lost 1 base and the V segment lost 2 bases, leaving 1 base of the junction unmatched. The CDR3 region is CASSDWGGRAETLYF. The covered CDR3 bases are TGTGCCAGCAGTGACTGGGGGGGCCGTGCAGAA.

This clone was seen at least ten times. Here the gene names and germline are mouse. The missing CDR3 end, 4 residues past where the read stops, is filled in from the germline J gene. The V gene is TRBV31, the J gene TRBJ1-1; the match to TRBD1 covers 7 bases. This CDR3 contains 15 residues. Germline-derived CDR1 and CDR2 are GKSSPN and SITVG. Trimming removed 1 base from V and 0 bases from J; junction bases left unmatched: 5. The chain's CDR3 is CAWSRDRIANTEVFF. The part of the CDR3 DNA that was read is TGTGCCTGGAGTCGGGACAGAATTGCAAACACA.

This clone was observed a few times. Germline and genes: mouse. The read comes to an end 4 residues before the CDR3 does, leaving the germline J gene to fill in the end. Other DNA sequences in the sample encode the same CDR3. The chain has TRBV13-2 and TRBJ2-2; D gene uncertain. Germline V gene data show CDR1 as NNHNN and CDR2 as SYGAGS (reference sequence). Deletions cut 0 bases from V and 4 bases from J, with 4 bases between. The CDR3 has 13 amino acids. The part of the CDR3 DNA that was read is TGTGCCAGCGGTGATGCTGGCACCGGG. Its protein is CASGDAGTG. The whole CDR3 reads CASGDAGTGQLYF.

The table lists this clone with a few counts. Gene names are the mouse ones. Read sequence stops 4 residues before the CDR3 end, and the germline J gene provides the missing end. This rearrangement joins TRBV31 to TRBJ2-4, with TRBD1 as a possible D gene (6 bases). The V gene's germline CDR1 is GKSSPN and CDR2 SITVG. V shed 1 base and J shed 2 bases, with 7 bases lying between them. This CDR3 comprises 13 residues. The CDR3 loop reads CAWSRQVQNTLYF. CDR3 bases read: TGTGCCTGGAGTCGACAGGTTCAAAAC.

Comment on this clone: All gene names here are mouse names. The CDR3 end is not reached by the read, which stops 4 residues before it; the germline J gene fills it in. The chain recombines TRBV13-2 with TRBJ2-3; D is ambiguous. Germline-derived CDR1 and CDR2 are NNHNN and SYGAGS (reference sequence). The CDR3 totals 14 residues. The V end lost 2 bases, the J end lost 0 bases, and 7 bases lay between the germline ends. The part of the CDR3 DNA that was read is TGTGCCAGCGGTGAGACATCTAGTGCAGAA. Translation gives CASGETSSAE. The whole CDR3 protein is CASGETSSAETLYF.

This clone has a handful of counts. The gene names here belong to mouse. The read halts 3 residues ahead of the CDR3 end, with the missing end drawn from the germline J gene. This sequence joins TRBV19 and TRBJ1-6; D is perhaps TRBD1 (5 bases). TRBJ1-6 is labeled an ORF, and its function is uncertain. Trimming took off 4 bases at V and 2 bases at J, with 10 bases between the two ends. The CDR3 contains 15 residues. Germline values: CDR1 FNHDT, CDR2 SITEND (reference sequence). The CDR3 sequence is CASSPDRTYNSPLYF. The CDR3 DNA, read in part, is TGTGCCAGCAGTCCCGACAGAACCTATAATTCGCCC.

Concerning this clone itself: Gene names denote mouse genes. The CDR3 end is not reached by the read, which stops 4 residues before it; the germline J gene fills it in. The genes are TRBV17 and TRBJ2-7; D gene ambiguous. Germline-derived CDR1 and CDR2 are MNHDT and YYDKIL. The CDR3 length is 13 residues. V lost 3 bases and J lost 0, with 6 bases in between. The DNA read from the CDR3 is TGTGCTAGCAGTAGTCCCAGCTCCTAT. Protein sequence: CASSSPSSY. The entire CDR3 is CASSSPSSYEQYF.

As concerns this clone: Germline and genes: mouse. With the read ending 4 residues before the CDR3 end, the germline J gene is used to fill in that end. This rearrangement joins TRBV13-3 to TRBJ2-5; 9 bases are a match to TRBD1. Germline V gives CDR1 NNHDY, CDR2 SYVADS. The CDR3 runs 15 residues. The DNA read from the CDR3 is TGTGCCAGCAGTGCCCTACAGGGGGCCAAGGAC. As protein: CASSALQGAKD. The entire CDR3 reads CASSALQGAKDTQYF.

Concerning this clone: Gene names and germline match the mouse. Read coverage stops 4 residues before the CDR3 terminus; the germline J gene supplies the remainder. This sequence joins TRBV29 and TRBJ2-3; the D is unclear. Germline V gives CDR1 MSHET, CDR2 SYDVDS. CDR3 length: 13 residues. Between the trimmed V and J ends, which lost 8 bases and 0 bases, there was a span of 9 bases. The sequenced part of the CDR3 DNA is TGTGCTAGCGCCAGAATTAGTGCAGAA. It is translated as CASARISAE. In full, the CDR3 is CASARISAETLYF.

This clone was seen a handful of times. Mouse germline and gene names are used. Read coverage stops 4 residues before the CDR3 terminus; the germline J gene supplies the remainder. Different DNA sequences within this sample yield the same CDR3. The V gene is TRBV19, the J gene TRBJ2-1; the match to TRBD2 covers 13 bases. The V gene end was trimmed by 5 bases and the J gene end by 0 bases; junction bases not matched to a gene: 2. The CDR3 has 16 residues. Germline values: CDR1 FNHDT, CDR2 SITEND (reference sequence). CDR3 in amino acids: CASSRDWGGNYAEQFF. The covered CDR3 bases are TGTGCCAGCAGCAGGGACTGGGGGGGTAACTATGCT.

This clone was counted only a few times. Gene and germline names: mouse. With the read ending 4 residues before the CDR3 end, the germline J gene is used to fill in that end. The genes are TRBV5 and TRBJ2-3; 7 nucleotides align to TRBD2. J gave up 3 bases and V 0 bases, and 6 bases lay outside the gene matches. Per germline, CDR1 LGHNA and CDR2 YNLKQL (reference sequence). The CDR3 covers 16 residues. The covered CDR3 bases are TGTGCCAGCAGCCAAGATGGAGGCTGGGGGGCAGAA. Translating it yields CASSQDGGWGAE. The whole CDR3 sequence reads CASSQDGGWGAETLYF.

This clone was counted between two and nine times. The gene names here belong to mouse. With the read ending 4 residues before the CDR3 end, the germline J gene is used to fill in that end. The V gene is TRBV21, the J gene TRBJ2-5, with TRBD2 matching over 8 bases. TRBV21 is identified as an open reading frame with a role that is uncertain. Unmatched junction bases numbered 11, after V lost 6 bases and J lost 0 bases. This CDR3 has 17 residues. The CDR3: CASSQGGARINQDTQYF. The DNA read from the CDR3 is TGTGCTAGCAGCCAAGGGGGGGCGAGGATTAACCAAGAC.

Points on this clone: These gene names are mouse names. The read terminates 4 residues before the CDR3 end, so the remaining end is supplied by the germline J gene. J is TRBJ2-5 and V is TRBV31; 9 bases align to TRBD2. Trimming removed 4 bases from V and 3 bases from J; junction bases left unmatched: 5. In germline, CDR1 is GKSSPN, CDR2 SITVG. This CDR3 contains 14 residues. CDR3 DNA (partial): TGTGCCTGGAAAGGCCTGGGGGGGCAAGAC. Its translation is CAWKGLGGQD. The full CDR3 sequence reads CAWKGLGGQDTQYF. The variable domain in full, with the rest retrieved from reference TRBV31 and TRBJ2-5, is AQTIHQWPVAEIKAVGSPLSLGCTIKGKSSPNLYWYWQATGGTLQQLFYSITVGQVESVVQLNLSASRPKDDQFILSTEKLLLSHSGFYLCAWKGLGGQDTQYFGPGTRLLVL.

This clone was picked up a small number of times. Gene and germline names: mouse. The read halts 4 residues ahead of the CDR3 end, with the missing end drawn from the germline J gene. V gene TRBV19 combines with J gene TRBJ2-7, with 9 bases aligning to TRBD2. CDR1 is FNHDT and CDR2 is SITEND in the germline V gene (reference sequence). Unmatched junction bases numbered 3, after V lost 5 bases and J lost 0 bases. The CDR3 is 14 residues long. The CDR3 bases that were read are TGTGCCAGCAGAAGGGACTGGGTCTCCTAT. This codes for CASRRDWVSY. Given in full, the CDR3 is CASRRDWVSYEQYF.

This clone was picked up a small number of times. Gene names are mouse gene names. The CDR3 extends 4 residues past the end of the read, so its final part is completed from the germline J gene. The chain recombines TRBV19 with TRBJ2-3; TRBD1 agrees at 11 bases. This CDR3 comprises 15 residues. Germline-derived CDR1 and CDR2 are FNHDT and SITEND (reference sequence). Unmatched junction bases numbered 5, after V lost 6 bases and J lost 2 bases. The DNA read from the CDR3 is TGTGCCAGCAAAAAGGGACAGGGGGATGCAGAA. Protein sequence: CASKKGQGDAE. The CDR3 as a whole reads CASKKGQGDAETLYF.

Of note for this clone: Gene names denote mouse genes. The read is 4 residues too short to cover the CDR3 end, so that end is filled in from the germline J gene. This sequence joins TRBV5 and TRBJ2-5; 11 bases align to TRBD2. The CDR3 has 17 amino acids. The trim removed 0 bases at V and 2 bases at J, leaving 4 bases unmatched. In germline, CDR1 is LGHNA, CDR2 YNLKQL (reference sequence). This CDR3 is CASSQEHWGGGQDTQYF. The CDR3 bases that were read are TGTGCCAGCAGCCAAGAACACTGGGGGGGCGGCCAAGAC.

As to this clone: Genes and germline are mouse. The observed sequence ends 4 residues before the CDR3 terminus, with the missing tail filled in from the germline J gene. The chain has TRBV5 and TRBJ2-3, with 10 nucleotides matching TRBD2. Germline V lookup: CDR1 LGHNA, CDR2 YNLKQL (reference sequence). The length of the CDR3 is 17 residues. V trimming: 1 base; J trimming: 1 base; junction bases outside the gene matches: 5. The part of the CDR3 DNA that was read is TGTGCCAGCAGCCAAGGGGCTGGGGGGGCTGGTGCAGAA. Protein product: CASSQGAGGAGAE. From start to end, the CDR3 is CASSQGAGGAGAETLYF.

Notes on this clone: All gene names here are mouse names. The read finishes 4 residues shy of the CDR3 end, and the germline J gene is used to complete it. The chain links TRBV1 to TRBJ2-3, with TRBD2 identical over 11 bases. The germline CDR1 and CDR2 sequences are NSQYPW and LRSPGD (reference sequence). The V segment lost 4 bases and the J segment 0 bases; nucleotides outside the gene matches: 3. This CDR3 region has 16 residues. The CDR3 region is CTCSEDWGVSAETLYF. CDR3 DNA (partial): TGCACCTGCAGTGAGGACTGGGGGGTTAGTGCAGAA. Together with reference TRBV1 and TRBJ2-3, the CDR3 gives the full variable domain: VTLLEQNPRWRLVPRGQAVNLRCILKNSQYPWMSWYQQDLQKQLQWLFTLRSPGDKEVKSLPGADYLATRVTDTELRLQVANMSQGRTLYCTCSEDWGVSAETLYFGSGTRLTVL.